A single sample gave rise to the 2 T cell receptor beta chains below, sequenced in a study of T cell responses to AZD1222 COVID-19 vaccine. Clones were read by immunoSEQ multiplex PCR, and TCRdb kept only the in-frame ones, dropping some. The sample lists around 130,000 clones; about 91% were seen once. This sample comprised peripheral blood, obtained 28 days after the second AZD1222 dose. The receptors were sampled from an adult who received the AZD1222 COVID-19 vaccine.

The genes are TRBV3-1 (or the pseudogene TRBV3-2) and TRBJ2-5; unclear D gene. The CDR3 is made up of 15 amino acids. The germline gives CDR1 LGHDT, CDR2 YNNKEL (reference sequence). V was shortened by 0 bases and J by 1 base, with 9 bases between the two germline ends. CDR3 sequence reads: CASSQDPGSQETQYF. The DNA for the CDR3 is TGTGCCAGCAGCCAAGATCCCGGATCCCAAGAGACCCAGTACTTC.

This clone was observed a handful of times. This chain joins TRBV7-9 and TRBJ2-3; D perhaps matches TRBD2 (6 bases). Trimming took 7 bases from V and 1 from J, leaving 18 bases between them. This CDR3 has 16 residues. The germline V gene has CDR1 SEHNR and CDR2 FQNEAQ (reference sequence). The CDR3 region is CASTPRGGVGTDTQYF. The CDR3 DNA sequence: TGTGCCAGCACCCCCAGAGGAGGGGTGGGCACAGATACGCAGTATTTT.